The 27 T cell receptor beta chains below all came from one sample that was sequenced in a study of T-cell memory formation after mild COVID-19. TCRdb ran MiXCR on the 5' RACE reads and lists one entry per CDR3 protein. The sample consists of under 300,000 distinct CDR3 sequences, 15% to 20% of them appearing once. Material: PBMCs or a T cell subset sorted from them (not recorded which). The source of these receptors is a man aged 18-30 years who had mild COVID-19 (a few samples of this study predate the infection). Cell type and time point are not known.

The chain carries TRBV24-1 and TRBJ1-1, with D unclear. Trimming took 3 bases from V and 3 from J, leaving 4 bases between them. The CDR3 consists of 12 residues. Germline CDR1 reads KGHDR; CDR2 reads SFDVKD. CDR3 sequence (DNA): TGTGCCACCAGTGATGGGGACACTGAAGCTTTCTTT. Protein sequence: CATSDGDTEAFF.

This clonotype was detected only a few times. The CDR3 protein is CASSRGEAGLQETQYF. The CDR3 coding sequence is TGCGCCAGCAGCCGGGGCGAGGCAGGGCTCCAAGAGACCCAGTACTTC. The chain combines TRBV4-3 with TRBJ2-5; D is perhaps TRBD1 (5 bases). Per the germline V gene, CDR1 is LGHNA and CDR2 is YSLEER. Trimming removed 4 bases at V and 1 base at J, with 16 bases between. This CDR3 contains 16 residues.

The V gene is TRBV12-3 or TRBV12-4, the J gene TRBJ1-1; TRBD1 matches 7 bases. The CDR3 spans 15 residues. V was clipped by 3 bases and J by 2 bases; unmatched bases: 6. The CDR3 DNA follows: TGTGCCAGCAGTTTGGGGACAGCCAAAAACACTGAAGCTTTCTTT. Translation: CASSLGTAKNTEAFF.

This clonotype showed up just a few times. The chain recombines TRBV6-5 with TRBJ2-7, with D hard to call. The V gene lost 10 bases and the J gene lost 6 bases, with 13 bases spanning the gap. Germline V CDR1 and CDR2: MNHEY, SVGAGI. This CDR3 is built from 11 residues. CDR3 DNA sequence: TGTGCCACCGTGTTATATTTCGAGCAGTACTTC. Its protein is CATVLYFEQYF.

This clonotype was counted at least ten times. The chain uses TRBV5-1 and TRBJ2-1; D ambiguous. This CDR3 has 14 residues. CDR1 and CDR2 from the germline V gene are SGHRS and YFSETQ. V lost 0 bases to trimming and J lost 8 bases, with 12 bases between them. As DNA, the CDR3 is TGCGCCAGCAGCTTGGGTGATCATTGGGATGAGCAGTTCTTC. This gives the protein CASSLGDHWDEQFF.

V usage is TRBV6-2 or TRBV6-3 and J usage is TRBJ2-7; D possibly corresponds to TRBD1 (6 bases). Trimming pared 7 bases from V and 4 bases from J, leaving 8 bases between. This CDR3 has 11 amino acids. CDR1 is MNHEY, CDR2 SVGEGT, per germline. CDR3 in DNA: TGTGCCAGCACTCAGGGGTACGAGCAGTACGTC. The encoded protein is CASTQGYEQYV.

This clonotype was detected a few times. This chain joins TRBV24-1 and TRBJ1-5; D is unresolved. Germline CDR1 is KGHDR and CDR2 is SFDVKD. Trimming took off 9 bases at V and 0 bases at J, with 11 bases between the two ends. The CDR3 covers 14 residues. In DNA, the CDR3 is TGTGCCACCGGGCAGGCTAATAGCAATCAGCCCCAGCATTTT. Translated: CATGQANSNQPQHF.

There are a few counts of this clonotype. The chain links TRBV19 to TRBJ2-4, with D unclear. The V gene's germline CDR1 is LNHDA and CDR2 SQIVND (reference sequence). Trimming pared 6 bases from V and 5 bases from J, leaving 11 bases between. The CDR3 runs 13 residues. CDR3 protein: CASSRSRENIQYF. CDR3 DNA: TGTGCCAGTAGCCGGAGCCGGGAAAACATTCAGTACTTC.

This clonotype was found a few times. V gene TRBV15 combines with J gene TRBJ1-1; D remains ambiguous. V gave up 1 base and J gave up 4 bases, with 7 bases separating them. This CDR3 is built from 13 residues. The V gene's germline CDR1 is LNHNV and CDR2 YYDKDF (reference sequence). CDR3 nucleotides: TGTGCCACCAGCAGAGCACGGGGCACTGAAGCTTTCTTT. This sequence encodes CATSRARGTEAFF.

CDR3 in DNA: TGCAGCGTCGGACCGGGGATGAACACTGAAGCTTTCTTT. It yields the protein CSVGPGMNTEAFF. The J gene is TRBJ1-1, the V gene TRBV29-1; no reliable D call. This CDR3 spans 13 amino acids. V lost 6 bases to trimming and J lost 0 bases, with 11 bases between them. Germline CDR1 is SQVTM and CDR2 is ANQGSEA.

This chain connects TRBV3-1 to TRBJ2-7; D might be TRBD2 (7 bases). The germline V gene has CDR1 LGHDT and CDR2 YNNKEL (reference sequence). This CDR3 is built from 13 residues. With 5 bases removed from V and 7 bases from J, the gap between germline ends came to 15 bases. The CDR3 reads CASSFLGGREQYV. As DNA, the CDR3 is TGTGCCAGCAGCTTCTTGGGGGGGCGTGAGCAGTACGTC.

This sequence joins TRBV5-1 and TRBJ2-1; 9 nucleotides align to TRBD2. Germline CDR1 and CDR2: SGHRS and YFSETQ. V lost 0 bases, J lost 3 bases, and 4 bases stayed unmatched. The CDR3 runs 16 residues. The CDR3 nucleotides read TGCGCCAGCAGCTTGGATGGCGGGGGGGTCTACAATGAGCAGTTCTTC. Protein: CASSLDGGGVYNEQFF.

The chain recombines TRBV6-2 or TRBV6-3 with TRBJ2-7; 9 positions agree with TRBD1. Trimming removed 6 bases from V and 4 bases from J; junction bases left unmatched: 10. CDR1 and CDR2 (germline): MNHEY, SVGEGT. This CDR3 has 15 residues. The CDR3 DNA is TGTGCCAGCAGCCGAGGACAGGGGTTAGCGTACGAGCAGTACGTC. This translates into CASSRGQGLAYEQYV.

V is TRBV20-1 and J is TRBJ1-1, with D possibly being TRBD1 (6 bases). The V and J ends lost 5 bases and 2 bases respectively, with 12 bases between them. There are 13 residues in the CDR3. CDR1 and CDR2 (germline): DFQATT, SNEGSKA (reference sequence). This CDR3 is CSARGRVNTEAFF. For the CDR3, the DNA is TGCAGTGCTCGGGGGCGGGTAAACACTGAAGCTTTCTTT.

This clonotype was detected a few times. The J gene is TRBJ1-4, the V gene TRBV5-5; D not certain. The ends were cut back, 7 bases at V and 0 bases at J, with 10 bases in the middle. This CDR3 is built from 14 residues. Germline CDR1 is SGHKS and CDR2 is YYEKEE (reference sequence). CDR3 sequence reads: CASSRITTNEKLFF. The CDR3 DNA is TGTGCCAGCTCGAGAATAACAACTAATGAAAAACTGTTTTTT.

In this sample, this clonotype turned up once. The chain uses TRBV6-6 and TRBJ1-5; TRBD1 might be the D (6 bases). Trimming removed 0 bases at V and 7 bases at J, with 16 bases between. Germline-derived CDR1 and CDR2 are MNHNY and SVGAGI (reference sequence). The CDR3 length is 16 residues. In DNA form, the CDR3 reads TGTGCCAGCAGTTACTCTGAACAGGGATGGATACAGCCCCAGCATTTT. It is translated as CASSYSEQGWIQPQHF.

The chain couples TRBV7-2 to TRBJ1-2; possible D gene TRBD1, 6 bases. Trimming shortened V by 5 bases and J by 0 bases, and 16 bases separated the two germline ends. CDR1 is SGHTA, CDR2 FQGNSA, per germline. The CDR3 length is 16 residues. CDR3 protein: CASSQTPGTSNYGYTF. The CDR3 nucleotides are TGTGCCAGCAGCCAAACCCCAGGGACATCTAACTATGGCTACACCTTC. Looking up the rest from reference TRBV7-2 and TRBJ1-2 gives the full variable domain: GAGVSQSPSNKVTEKGKDVELRCDPISGHTALYWYRQSLGQGLEFLIYFQGNSAPDKSGLPSDRFSAERTGGSVSTLTIQRTQQEDSAVYLCASSQTPGTSNYGYTFGSGTRLTVV.

There are a few counts of this clonotype. The J gene is TRBJ1-5, the V gene TRBV5-1; D unclear. The CDR3 covers 16 residues. V lost 7 bases to trimming and J lost 0 bases, with 17 bases between them. From germline, CDR1 is SGHRS and CDR2 YFSETQ. In DNA, the CDR3 is TGCGCCAGCTCCCCGGAGGGCAGCCTTAGCAATCAGCCCCAGCATTTT. This gives the protein CASSPEGSLSNQPQHF.

The chain combines TRBV5-1 with TRBJ1-1, with D tentatively TRBD1 (5 bases). The germline V gene has CDR1 SGHRS and CDR2 YFSETQ. The CDR3 has 14 amino acids. Deletions cut 4 bases from V and 1 base from J, with 11 bases between. The CDR3, as DNA: TGCGCCAGCAGCCGGAGTGGGGCGAACACTGAAGCTTTCTTT. Encoded protein: CASSRSGANTEAFF.

This clonotype was seen a single time. V usage is TRBV19 and J usage is TRBJ2-3; TRBD1 aligns across 8 bases. After removal of 4 bases from V and 5 bases from J, the junction contained 8 bases not matched to a gene. This CDR3 is 15 amino acids long. The germline gives CDR1 LNHDA, CDR2 SQIVND (reference sequence). The CDR3 sequence is CASSTDRAGQDTQYF. The DNA for the CDR3 is TGTGCCAGTAGTACGGACAGGGCGGGGCAAGATACGCAGTATTTT.

This clonotype has just a few counts. The chain has TRBV6-5 and TRBJ1-5; 8 bases fit TRBD1. CDR3 length equals 14 residues. Germline V gives CDR1 MNHEY, CDR2 SVGAGI. Unmatched junction bases numbered 8, after V lost 4 bases and J lost 9 bases. The CDR3 nucleotides read TGTGCCAGCAGTTCCCGGGACAGGATAACGCCCCAGCATTTT. It encodes CASSSRDRITPQHF.

The rearrangement links TRBV11-2 to TRBJ2-4; weak D call: TRBD2 (5 bases). V was shortened by 0 bases and J by 9 bases, with 15 bases between the two germline ends. Germline V CDR1 and CDR2: SGHAT, FQNNGV. The CDR3 is made up of 15 amino acids. Here the CDR3 reads CASSLDLYQRRIQYF. DNA for the CDR3: TGTGCCAGCAGCTTAGATCTGTACCAGCGGCGCATTCAGTACTTC.

J is TRBJ1-1 and V is TRBV6-5; D not resolved. V dropped 0 bases and J dropped 6 bases, with 11 bases sitting between them. Germline V gene data show CDR1 as MNHEY and CDR2 as SVGAGI. The CDR3 is made up of 14 amino acids. CDR3 nucleotides: TGTGCCAGCAGTTACTCGGAGAAAAGCCCTGAAGCTTTCTTT. The encoded protein is CASSYSEKSPEAFF.

This clonotype was seen only a few times. The chain has TRBV6-6 and TRBJ1-1; D is uncertain. The CDR3 has 15 residues. Trimming pared 5 bases from V and 2 bases from J, leaving 15 bases between. The germline gives CDR1 MNHNY, CDR2 SVGAGI (reference sequence). CDR3 coding DNA: TGTGCCAGCAGTCGCGGTAGGATGCCCAACACTGAAGCTTTCTTT. Translating it yields CASSRGRMPNTEAFF.

In its sample, this clonotype was seen many times. The chain is built from TRBV20-1 and TRBJ2-5; D ambiguous. Trimming took 0 bases from V and 2 from J, leaving 16 bases between them. CDR3 size: 16 residues. Germline CDR1 and CDR2: DFQATT and SNEGSKA (reference sequence). This CDR3 is CSARENDLVKQETQYF. The CDR3 DNA sequence: TGCAGTGCTAGAGAAAATGATTTGGTTAAACAAGAGACCCAGTACTTC.

The V call is TRBV4-2, the J call TRBJ2-7, with 8 positions matching TRBD2. The CDR3 runs 15 residues. V was pared by 2 bases and J by 3 bases, with 6 bases of the junction left unmatched. Germline V gene sequence: CDR1 LGHNA, CDR2 YNFKEQ. CDR3 sequence reads: CASSQRSGGNYEQYF. CDR3 DNA sequence: TGTGCCAGCAGCCAAAGGAGCGGGGGAAACTACGAGCAGTACTTC.

The chain has TRBV7-8 and TRBJ2-2; perhaps D is TRBD1 or TRBD2 (6 bases each). The CDR3 consists of 14 residues. V lost 4 bases to trimming and J lost 6 bases, with 12 bases between them. From germline, CDR1 is SGHVS and CDR2 FQNEAQ. DNA of the CDR3: TGTGCCAGCAGCTCGGACAGACTAGCCGGGGAGCTGTTTTTT. Protein product: CASSSDRLAGELFF.